This paragraph covers one T cell receptor (beta chain) sequence. Its specificity is not known. The entry originates in a study of shared clonotypes between healthy human individuals. Looking at the study overall: A donor's plate count was three for CD4 naive and three for CD4 memory; CD8 naive had two and CD8 memory one. Regarding the study as a whole: Expectations were that clonotype sharing among donors would be affected by sequencing depth.

CD8 memory pooled CD45RO+ cells and CCR7-negative CD45RA+ TemRA cells. When replicate PCRs were run on sorted subsets, they used about 220 ng DNA, 28,000 or so T cell genomes. The table came from immunoSEQ multiplex PCR; TCRdb's copy has only in-frame clones and leaves some out. The sample gives approximately 640,000 clones, about nine tenths of which show up once; 30% to 40% is in the top ten. This CDR3 has 14 residues. V was clipped by 4 bases and J by 3 bases, with 14 bases between them. Germline V gives CDR1 SGHRS, CDR2 YFSETQ. This TCR came from a man younger than 30 in good health. Some clones in this sample may be carry-over from other donors' samples. The chain links TRBV5-1 to TRBJ2-7, with D perhaps being TRBD1 or TRBD2 (5 bases each). The sample consisted of memory CD8+ T cells from PBMCs. Subset specified: CD45RO+ cells pooled with CCR7-negative TemRA cells. CDR3 in DNA: TGCGCCAGCAGCGGACGGGACGTCCACTACGAGCAGTACTTC. It specifies CASSGRDVHYEQYF.